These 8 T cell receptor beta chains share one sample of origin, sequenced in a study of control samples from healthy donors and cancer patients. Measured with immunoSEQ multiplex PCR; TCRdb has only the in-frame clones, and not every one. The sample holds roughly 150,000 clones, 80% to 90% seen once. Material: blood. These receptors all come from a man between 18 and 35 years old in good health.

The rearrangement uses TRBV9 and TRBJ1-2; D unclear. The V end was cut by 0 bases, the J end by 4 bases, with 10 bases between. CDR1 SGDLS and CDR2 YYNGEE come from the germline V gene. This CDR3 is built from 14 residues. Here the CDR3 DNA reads TGTGCCAGCAGCGTAGCGGACGGCAGCTATGGCTACACCTTC. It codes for CASSVADGSYGYTF.

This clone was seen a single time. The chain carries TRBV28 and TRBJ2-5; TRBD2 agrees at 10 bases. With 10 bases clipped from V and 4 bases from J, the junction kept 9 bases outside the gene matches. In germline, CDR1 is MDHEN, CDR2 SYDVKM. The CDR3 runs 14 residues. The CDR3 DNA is TGTGCCATTAGGAGCGGGGGGGCGTTAGAGACCCAGTACTTC. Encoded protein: CAIRSGGALETQYF.

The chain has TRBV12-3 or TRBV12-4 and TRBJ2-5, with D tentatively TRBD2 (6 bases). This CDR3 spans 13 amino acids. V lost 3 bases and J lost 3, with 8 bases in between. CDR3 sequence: CASSFWGEETQYF. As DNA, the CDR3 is TGTGCCAGCAGTTTCTGGGGGGAAGAGACCCAGTACTTC.

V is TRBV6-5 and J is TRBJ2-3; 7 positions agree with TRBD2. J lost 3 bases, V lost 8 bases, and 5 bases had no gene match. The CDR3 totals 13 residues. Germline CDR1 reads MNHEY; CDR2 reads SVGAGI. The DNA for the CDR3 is TGTGCCAGCGGCCTAGCGGCGACAGATACGCAGTATTTT. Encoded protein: CASGLAATDTQYF.

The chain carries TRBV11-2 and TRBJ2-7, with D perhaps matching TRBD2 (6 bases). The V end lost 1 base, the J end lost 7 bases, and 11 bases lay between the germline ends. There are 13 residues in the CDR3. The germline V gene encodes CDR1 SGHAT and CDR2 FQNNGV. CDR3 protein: CASSLVTGGEQYF. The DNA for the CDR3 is TGTGCCAGCAGCTTAGTGACCGGGGGTGAGCAGTACTTC.

Here the CDR3 reads CASSVGLAHEQYF. The CDR3 DNA reads as TGTGCCAGCAGCGTAGGTCTAGCCCACGAGCAGTACTTC. The chain has TRBV9 and TRBJ2-7; D is perhaps TRBD2 (5 bases). From germline, CDR1 is SGDLS and CDR2 YYNGEE. V shed 0 bases and J shed 5 bases, with 9 bases lying between them. CDR3 size: 13 residues.

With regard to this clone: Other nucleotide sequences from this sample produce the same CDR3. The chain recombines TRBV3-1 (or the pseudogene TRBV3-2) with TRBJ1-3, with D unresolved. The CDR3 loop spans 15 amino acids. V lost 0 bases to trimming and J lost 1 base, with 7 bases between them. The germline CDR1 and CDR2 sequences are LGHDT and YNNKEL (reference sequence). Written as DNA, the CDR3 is TGTGCCAGCAGCCAAGACTCGGTTTCTGGAAACACCATATATTTT. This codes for CASSQDSVSGNTIYF.

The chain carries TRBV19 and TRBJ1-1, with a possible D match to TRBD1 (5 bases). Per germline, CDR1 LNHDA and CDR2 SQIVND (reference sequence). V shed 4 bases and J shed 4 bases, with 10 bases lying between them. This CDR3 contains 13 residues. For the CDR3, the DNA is TGTGCCAGTAGTACACACGGGGGCACTGAAGCTTTCTTT. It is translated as CASSTHGGTEAFF.